Listed below are T cell receptor beta chains from one sample, sequenced in a study of cytomegalovirus exposure and HLA in healthy donors. Method: immunoSEQ multiplex PCR; TCRdb's copy keeps in-frame clones and lacks some. The sample includes under 200,000 clones, almost 85% of them seen just once. The sample consisted of PBMCs. These receptors all stem from a man aged 30 to 45 in good health and CMV-seronegative. The CDR3 runs from the conserved cysteine through the conserved F or W. A D gene is named only where the DNA matches it firmly. Some rows mark clone size as missing; the rest say once, few, many or name a class of expanded clone.

length,D,V,size,J,DNA,CDR3
18,TRBD1,TRBV6-1,NA,TRBJ2-3,TGTGCCAGCAGTGAAGTTCTAATTTCTGGGACAGACACAGATACGCAGTATTTT,CASSEVLISGTDTDTQYF
14,NA,TRBV2,NA,TRBJ2-7,TGTGCCAGCAGTGAAAGAGCAGGGGGGTACGAGCAGTACTTC,CASSERAGGYEQYF
15,TRBD2,TRBV5-6,NA,TRBJ2-1,TGTGCCAGCAGCTCCGGGACTAGGGGGAGCAATGAGCAGTTCTTC,CASSSGTRGSNEQFF
12,NA,TRBV11-2,NA,TRBJ2-1,TGTGCCAGCAGCTTTACCACTAGGGAGCAGTTCTTC,CASSFTTREQFF
14,NA,TRBV5-4,NA,TRBJ2-5,TGTGCCAGCAGCTTGGACGGAGGACAAGAGACCCAGTACTTC,CASSLDGGQETQYF
15,TRBD2,TRBV2,NA,TRBJ2-1,TGTGCCAGCAGTGCCCCGGGACTAGCCAACAATGAGCAGTTCTTC,CASSAPGLANNEQFF
13,NA,TRBV10-3,few,TRBJ1-5,TGTGCCATCGGAGTGGGTCAAGGTCAGCCCCAGCATTTT,CAIGVGQGQPQHF
14,TRBD1,TRBV13,NA,TRBJ2-5,TGTGCCAGCAGCCCCGGGGACAGACAAGAGACCCAGTACTTC,CASSPGDRQETQYF
18,NA,TRBV4-3,once,TRBJ1-2,TGCGCCAGCAGCCAAGATGTTTGGGTGGGCAGTTCTAACTATGGCTACACCTTC,CASSQDVWVGSSNYGYTF
14,TRBD1,TRBV18,few,TRBJ2-3,TGTGCCAGCTCACCGACAGGGAGCACAGATACGCAGTATTTT,CASSPTGSTDTQYF
14,NA,TRBV5-1,NA,TRBJ2-5,TGCGCCAGCAGCTCCTCAGGGGCCCAAGAGACCCAGTACTTC,CASSSSGAQETQYF
17,NA,TRBV15,few,TRBJ2-6,TGTGCCACCAGCAGTAAAAACAGGGTAGCCGGGGCCAACGTCCTGACTTTC,CATSSKNRVAGANVLTF